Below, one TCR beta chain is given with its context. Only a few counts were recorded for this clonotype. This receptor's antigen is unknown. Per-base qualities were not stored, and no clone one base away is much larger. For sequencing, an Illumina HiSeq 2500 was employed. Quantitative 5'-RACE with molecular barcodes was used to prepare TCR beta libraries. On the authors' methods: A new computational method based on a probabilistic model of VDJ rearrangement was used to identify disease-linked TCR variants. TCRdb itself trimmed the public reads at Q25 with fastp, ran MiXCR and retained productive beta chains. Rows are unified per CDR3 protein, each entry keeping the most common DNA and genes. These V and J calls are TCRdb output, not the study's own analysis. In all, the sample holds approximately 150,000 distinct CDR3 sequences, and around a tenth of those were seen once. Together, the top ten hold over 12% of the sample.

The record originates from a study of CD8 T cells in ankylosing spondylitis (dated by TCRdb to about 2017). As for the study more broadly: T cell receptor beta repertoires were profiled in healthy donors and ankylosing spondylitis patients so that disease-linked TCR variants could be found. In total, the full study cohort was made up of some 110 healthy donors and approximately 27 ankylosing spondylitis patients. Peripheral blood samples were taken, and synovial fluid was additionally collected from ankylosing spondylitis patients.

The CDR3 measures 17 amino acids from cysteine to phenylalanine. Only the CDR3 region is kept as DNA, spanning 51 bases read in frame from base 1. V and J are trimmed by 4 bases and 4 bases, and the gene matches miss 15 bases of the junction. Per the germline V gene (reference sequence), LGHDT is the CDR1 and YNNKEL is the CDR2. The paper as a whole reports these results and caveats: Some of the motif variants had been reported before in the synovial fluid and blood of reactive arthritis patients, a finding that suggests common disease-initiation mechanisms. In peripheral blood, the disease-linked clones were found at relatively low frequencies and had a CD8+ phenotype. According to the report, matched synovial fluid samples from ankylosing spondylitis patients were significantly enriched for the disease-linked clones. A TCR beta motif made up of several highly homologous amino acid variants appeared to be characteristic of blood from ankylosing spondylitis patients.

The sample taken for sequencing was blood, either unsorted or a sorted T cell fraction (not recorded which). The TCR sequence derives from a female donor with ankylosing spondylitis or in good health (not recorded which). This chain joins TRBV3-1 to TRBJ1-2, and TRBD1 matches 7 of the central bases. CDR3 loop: CASSREDRTLAGYGYTF. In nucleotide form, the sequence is TGTGCCAGCAGCCGGGAGGACAGGACCCTTGCGGGCTATGGCTACACCTTC.